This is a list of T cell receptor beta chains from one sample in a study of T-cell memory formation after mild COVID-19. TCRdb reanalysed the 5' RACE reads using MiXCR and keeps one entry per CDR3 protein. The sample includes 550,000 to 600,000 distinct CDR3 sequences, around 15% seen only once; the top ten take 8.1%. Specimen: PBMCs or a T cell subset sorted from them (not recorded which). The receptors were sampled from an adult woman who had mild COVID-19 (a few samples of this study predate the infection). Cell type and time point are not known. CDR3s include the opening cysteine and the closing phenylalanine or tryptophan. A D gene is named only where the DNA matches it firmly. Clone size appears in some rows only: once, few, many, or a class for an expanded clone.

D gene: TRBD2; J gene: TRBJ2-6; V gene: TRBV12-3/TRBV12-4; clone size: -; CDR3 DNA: TGTGCCAGCAGTCCCGGGGGGGCTGGGGCCAACGTCCTGACTTTC; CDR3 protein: CASSPGGAGANVLTF
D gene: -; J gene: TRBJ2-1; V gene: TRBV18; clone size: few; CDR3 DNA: TGTGCCAGCTCGCCAAAGGTGGGCAACTCCTACAATGAGCAGTTCTTC; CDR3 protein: CASSPKVGNSYNEQFF
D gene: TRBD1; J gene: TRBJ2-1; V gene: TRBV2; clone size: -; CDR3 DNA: TGTGCCAGCAGTGAAGAGGGACAGGGAGGCAATGAGCAGTTCTTC; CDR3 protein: CASSEEGQGGNEQFF
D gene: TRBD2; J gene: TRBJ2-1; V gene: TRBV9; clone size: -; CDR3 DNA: TGTGCCAGCAGCCCCGGACTAGCGGGAGGGCCAGAAAATGAGCAGTTCTTC; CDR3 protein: CASSPGLAGGPENEQFF
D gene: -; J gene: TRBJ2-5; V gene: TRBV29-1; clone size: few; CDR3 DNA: TGCAGCGTTATCCCCCCCATACAAGAGACCCAGTACTTC; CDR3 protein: CSVIPPIQETQYF
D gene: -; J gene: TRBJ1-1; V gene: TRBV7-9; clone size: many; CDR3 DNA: TGTGCCAGCAGCGTCGGGACTTTCGAACAGCCTTTCTTT; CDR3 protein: CASSVGTFEQPFF
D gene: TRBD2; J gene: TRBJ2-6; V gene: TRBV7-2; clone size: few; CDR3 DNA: TGTGCCAGCAGCTTGGGACTAGCGCCACTTTCTGGGGCCAACGTCCTGACTTTC; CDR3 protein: CASSLGLAPLSGANVLTF
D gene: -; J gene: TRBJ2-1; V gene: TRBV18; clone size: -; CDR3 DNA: TGTGCCAGCTCACCCGCGGGGCTTTACAATGAGCAGTTCTTC; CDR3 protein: CASSPAGLYNEQFF
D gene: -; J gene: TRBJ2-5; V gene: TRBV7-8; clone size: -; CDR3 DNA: TGTGCCAGCAGCCTTAGTAGGGTTCAAGAGACCCAGTACTTC; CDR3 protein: CASSLSRVQETQYF
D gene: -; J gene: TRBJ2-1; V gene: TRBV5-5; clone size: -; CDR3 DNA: TGTGCCAGCAGCGCAACAGGGAACAATGAGCAGTTCTTC; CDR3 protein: CASSATGNNEQFF
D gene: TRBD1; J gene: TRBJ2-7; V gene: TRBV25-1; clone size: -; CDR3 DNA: TGTGCCAGCAGTGAATCTTTAGGAACAGGGGGAGGAGGAGAGCAGTACTTC; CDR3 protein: CASSESLGTGGGGEQYF
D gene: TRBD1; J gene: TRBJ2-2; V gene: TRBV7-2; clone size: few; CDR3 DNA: TGTGCCAGCAGCACGACAGGGGTGAACACCGGGGAGCTGTTTTTT; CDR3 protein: CASSTTGVNTGELFF
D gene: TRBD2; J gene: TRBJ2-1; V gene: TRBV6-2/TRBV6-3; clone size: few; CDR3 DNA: TGTGCCAGCAGTGAGTCCTTAACCAAACTAGCGGGAGTGTTGTTCTTC; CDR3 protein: CASSESLTKLAGVLFF
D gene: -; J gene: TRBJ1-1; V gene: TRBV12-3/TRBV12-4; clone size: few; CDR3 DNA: TGTGCCAGCAGTTTATTGGGGTACACTGAAGCTTTCTTT; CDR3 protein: CASSLLGYTEAFF
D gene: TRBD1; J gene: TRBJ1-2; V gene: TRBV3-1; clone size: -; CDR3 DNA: TGTGCCAGCAGCCAACGCCCCGGACAGGGGGACTATGGCTACACCTTC; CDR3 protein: CASSQRPGQGDYGYTF
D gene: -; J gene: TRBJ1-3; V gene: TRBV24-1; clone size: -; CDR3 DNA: TGTGCCACCAGTGATTTGGAAAACACCATATATTTT; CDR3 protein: CATSDLENTIYF
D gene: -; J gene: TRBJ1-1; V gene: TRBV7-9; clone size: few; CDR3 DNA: TGTGCCAGCAGCCCACTTCCCTCCTCCGGGGCAGGGGCGAACACTGAAGCTTTCTTT; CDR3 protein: CASSPLPSSGAGANTEAFF
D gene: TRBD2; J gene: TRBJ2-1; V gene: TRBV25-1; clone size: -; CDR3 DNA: TGTGCCAGCAGTTCTGGGGGGGTTCCCTACAATGAGCAGTTCTTC; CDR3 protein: CASSSGGVPYNEQFF
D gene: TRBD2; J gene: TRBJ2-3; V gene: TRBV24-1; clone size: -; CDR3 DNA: TGTGCCACCAGTGATCCACTAGCGGGAGAGTATAAAGATACGCAGTATTTT; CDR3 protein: CATSDPLAGEYKDTQYF
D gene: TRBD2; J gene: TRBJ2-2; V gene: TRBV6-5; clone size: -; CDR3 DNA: TGTGCCAGCAGTTACTCGGGCGGGGGACTAGGGGTAACCAACACCGGGGAGCTGTTTTTT; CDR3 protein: CASSYSGGGLGVTNTGELFF
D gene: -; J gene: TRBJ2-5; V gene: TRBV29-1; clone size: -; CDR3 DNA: TGCAGCGTTTCCTTCGGAGAGACCCAGTACTTC; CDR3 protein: CSVSFGETQYF
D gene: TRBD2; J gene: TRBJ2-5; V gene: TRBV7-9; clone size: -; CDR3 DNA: TGTGCCAGCAGCTTAGCAGGACTAGCGGAAGAGACCCAGTACTTC; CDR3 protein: CASSLAGLAEETQYF
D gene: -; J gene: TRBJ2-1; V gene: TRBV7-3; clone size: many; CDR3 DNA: TGTGCCAGCAGCGTAGTCGTAAGCTCCTACAATGAGCAGTTCTTC; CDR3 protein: CASSVVVSSYNEQFF
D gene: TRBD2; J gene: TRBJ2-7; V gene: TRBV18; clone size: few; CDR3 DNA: TGTGCCAGCTCACCCACTAGCGGAGGAGGGGAGCAGTACTTC; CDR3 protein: CASSPTSGGGEQYF
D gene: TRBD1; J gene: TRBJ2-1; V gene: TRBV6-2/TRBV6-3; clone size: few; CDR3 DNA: TGTGCCAGCACGACAGGGGGCTTCAATGAGCAGTTCTTC; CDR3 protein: CASTTGGFNEQFF
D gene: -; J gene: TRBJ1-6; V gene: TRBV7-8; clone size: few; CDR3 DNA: TGTGCCAGCAGCTTAGAACGGGGGTATTCACCCCTCCACTTT; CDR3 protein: CASSLERGYSPLHF
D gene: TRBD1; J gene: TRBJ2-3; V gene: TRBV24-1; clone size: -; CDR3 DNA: TGTGCCACCAGTGATCCCAGACAGGGACCAGATACGCAGTATTTT; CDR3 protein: CATSDPRQGPDTQYF
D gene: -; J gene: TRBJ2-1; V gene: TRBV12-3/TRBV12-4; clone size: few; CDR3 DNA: TGTGCCAGCACCGGGGAGGGGGGGCTTTGGAATGAGCAGTTCTTC; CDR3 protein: CASTGEGGLWNEQFF